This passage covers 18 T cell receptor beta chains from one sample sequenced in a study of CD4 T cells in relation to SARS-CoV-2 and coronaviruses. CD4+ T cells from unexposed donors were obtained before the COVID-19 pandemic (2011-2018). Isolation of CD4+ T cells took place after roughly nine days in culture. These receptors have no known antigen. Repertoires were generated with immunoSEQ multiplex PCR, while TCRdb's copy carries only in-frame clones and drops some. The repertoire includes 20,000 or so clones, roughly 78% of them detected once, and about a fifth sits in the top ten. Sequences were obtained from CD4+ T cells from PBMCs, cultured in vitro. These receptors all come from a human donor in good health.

CDR3 amino acids: CASSLSEGLTDTQYF. The CDR3 region has the DNA TGCGCCAGCAGCTTGAGTGAGGGACTCACAGATACGCAGTATTTT. The rearrangement joins TRBV5-1 to TRBJ2-3, with D tentatively TRBD2 (6 bases). V was pared by 1 base and J by 2 bases, with 11 bases between. Germline CDR1 is SGHRS and CDR2 is YFSETQ. The CDR3 contains 15 residues.

The CDR3 bases are TGTGCCACCAGTGACAGGGACTCTCAGCCCCAGCATTTT. Its translation is CATSDRDSQPQHF. The V and J genes are TRBV24-1 and TRBJ1-5; weak D call: TRBD1 (5 bases). From germline, CDR1 is KGHDR and CDR2 SFDVKD. This CDR3 region has 13 residues. The V gene lost 4 bases and the J gene lost 6 bases, with 9 bases spanning the gap.

The CDR3 DNA is TGTGCCTGTGATTCGGAGATATACTATGGCTACACCTTC. Translated, it gives CACDSEIYYGYTF. The J gene is TRBJ1-2, the V gene TRBV30, with unresolved D. Germline V gene lookup returns CDR1 GTSNPN and CDR2 SVGIG (reference sequence). The ends were cut back, 6 bases at V and 3 bases at J, with 14 bases in the middle. CDR3 length equals 13 residues. The full variable domain, with the rest looked up from reference TRBV30 and TRBJ1-2, is SQTIHQWPATLVQPVGSPLSLECTVEGTSNPNLYWYRQAAGRGLQLLFYSVGIGQISSEVPQNLSASRPQDRQFILSSKKLLLSDSGFYLCACDSEIYYGYTFGSGTRLTVV.

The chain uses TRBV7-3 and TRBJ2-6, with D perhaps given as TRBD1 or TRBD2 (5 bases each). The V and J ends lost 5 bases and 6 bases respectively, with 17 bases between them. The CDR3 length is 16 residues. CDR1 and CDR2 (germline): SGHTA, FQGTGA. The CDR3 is CASSPGTALSANVLTF. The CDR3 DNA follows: TGTGCCAGCAGCCCGGGGACGGCTCTCTCGGCCAACGTCCTGACTTTC.

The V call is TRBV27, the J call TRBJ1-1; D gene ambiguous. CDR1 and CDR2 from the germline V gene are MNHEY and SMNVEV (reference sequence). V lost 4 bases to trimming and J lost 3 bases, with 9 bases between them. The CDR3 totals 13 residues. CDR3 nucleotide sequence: TGTGCCAGCAGTTGGGGTTATGACACTGAAGCTTTCTTT. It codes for CASSWGYDTEAFF.

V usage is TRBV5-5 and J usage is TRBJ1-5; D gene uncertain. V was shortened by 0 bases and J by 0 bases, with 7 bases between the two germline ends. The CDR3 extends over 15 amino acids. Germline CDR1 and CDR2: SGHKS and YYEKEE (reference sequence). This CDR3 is CASSLVGNSNQPQHF. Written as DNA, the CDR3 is TGTGCCAGCAGCTTGGTTGGAAATAGCAATCAGCCCCAGCATTTT.

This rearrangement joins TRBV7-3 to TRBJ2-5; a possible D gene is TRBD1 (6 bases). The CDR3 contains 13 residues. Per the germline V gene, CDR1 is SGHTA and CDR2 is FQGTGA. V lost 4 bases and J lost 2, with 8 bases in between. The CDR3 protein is CASSYGQQETQYF. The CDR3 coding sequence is TGTGCCAGCAGCTACGGACAGCAAGAGACCCAGTACTTC.

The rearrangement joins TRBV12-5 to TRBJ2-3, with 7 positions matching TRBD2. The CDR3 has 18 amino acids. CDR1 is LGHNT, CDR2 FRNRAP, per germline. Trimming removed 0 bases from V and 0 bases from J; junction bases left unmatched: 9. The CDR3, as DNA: TGTGCTAGTGGTTTGGTACGGGACGGGAGGTCAAGCACAGATACGCAGTATTTT. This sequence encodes CASGLVRDGRSSTDTQYF.

The CDR3 coding sequence is TGCGCCAGCAGCCAAGATCCCAACGATGAGCAGTTCTTC. This gives the protein CASSQDPNDEQFF. The chain uses TRBV4-1 and TRBJ2-1; no reliable D call. This CDR3 is built from 13 residues. CDR1 and CDR2 from the germline V gene are MGHRA and YSYEKL. Trimming cost V 0 bases and J 8 bases, with 8 bases left between them.

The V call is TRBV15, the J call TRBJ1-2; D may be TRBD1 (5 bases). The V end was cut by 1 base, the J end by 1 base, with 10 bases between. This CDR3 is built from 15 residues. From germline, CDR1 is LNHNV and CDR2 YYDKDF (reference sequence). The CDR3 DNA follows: TGTGCCACCAGCAGAGCCCCTGACAGTAACTATGGCTACACCTTC. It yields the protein CATSRAPDSNYGYTF.

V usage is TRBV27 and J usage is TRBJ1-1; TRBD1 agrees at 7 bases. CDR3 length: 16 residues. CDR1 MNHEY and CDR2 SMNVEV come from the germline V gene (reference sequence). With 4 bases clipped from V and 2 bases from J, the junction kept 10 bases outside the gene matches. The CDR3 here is CASSSRTGPLNTEAFF. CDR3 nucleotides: TGTGCCAGCAGTTCCCGGACAGGACCCCTAAACACTGAAGCTTTCTTT.

In DNA, the CDR3 is TGTGCCAGCAGGCCACTGGCAACTAATGAAAAACTGTTTTTT. It encodes CASRPLATNEKLFF. V and J are TRBV2 and TRBJ1-4; unclear D gene. V was clipped by 6 bases and J by 0 bases, with 8 bases between them. The CDR3 is made up of 14 amino acids. From germline, CDR1 is SNHLY and CDR2 FYNNEI.

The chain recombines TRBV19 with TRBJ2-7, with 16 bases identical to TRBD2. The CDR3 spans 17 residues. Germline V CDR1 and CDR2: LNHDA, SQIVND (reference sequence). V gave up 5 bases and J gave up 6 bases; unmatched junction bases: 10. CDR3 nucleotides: TGTGCCAGTAGTCTGGGACTAGCGGGAGGGCCAGTCGCCGAGCAGTACTTC. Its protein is CASSLGLAGGPVAEQYF.

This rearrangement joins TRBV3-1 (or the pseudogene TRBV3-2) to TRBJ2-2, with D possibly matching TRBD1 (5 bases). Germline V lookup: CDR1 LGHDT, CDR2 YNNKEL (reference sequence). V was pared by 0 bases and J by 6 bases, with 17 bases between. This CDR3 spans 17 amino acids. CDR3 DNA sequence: TGTGCCAGCAGCCAAGACCCACTGGGGCAACGGGCCGGGGAGCTGTTTTTT. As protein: CASSQDPLGQRAGELFF.

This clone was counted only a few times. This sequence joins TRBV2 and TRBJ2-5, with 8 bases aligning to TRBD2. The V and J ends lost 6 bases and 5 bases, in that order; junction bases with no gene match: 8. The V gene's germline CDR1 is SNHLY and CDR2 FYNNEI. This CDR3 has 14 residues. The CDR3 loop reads CASSPSAGGETQYF. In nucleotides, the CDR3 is TGTGCCAGCAGCCCCTCCGCGGGGGGCGAGACCCAGTACTTC. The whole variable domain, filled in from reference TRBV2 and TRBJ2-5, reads EPEVTQTPSHQVTQMGQEVILRCVPISNHLYFYWYRQILGQKVEFLVSFYNNEISEKSEIFDDQFSVERPDGSNFTLKIRSTKLEDSAMYFCASSPSAGGETQYFGPGTRLLVL.

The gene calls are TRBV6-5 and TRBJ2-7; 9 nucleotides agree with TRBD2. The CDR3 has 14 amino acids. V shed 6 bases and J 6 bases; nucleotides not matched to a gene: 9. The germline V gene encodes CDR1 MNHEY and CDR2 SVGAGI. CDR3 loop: CASSPSVAGVEQYF. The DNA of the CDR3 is TGTGCCAGCAGCCCAAGCGTAGCGGGAGTCGAGCAGTACTTC.

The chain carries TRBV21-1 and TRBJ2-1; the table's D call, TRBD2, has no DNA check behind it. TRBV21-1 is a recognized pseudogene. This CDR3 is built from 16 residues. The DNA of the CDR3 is TGTGCCAGCAGACTAGCGGGAGACGGTAGGGACAATGAGCAGTTCTTC. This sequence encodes CASRLAGDGRDNEQFF.

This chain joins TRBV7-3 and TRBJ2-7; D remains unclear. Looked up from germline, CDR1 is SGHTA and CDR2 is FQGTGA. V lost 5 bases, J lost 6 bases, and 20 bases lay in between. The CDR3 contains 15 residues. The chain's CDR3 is CASSPQAWPLGEQYF. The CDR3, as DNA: TGTGCCAGCAGCCCTCAGGCATGGCCCCTCGGCGAGCAGTACTTC.